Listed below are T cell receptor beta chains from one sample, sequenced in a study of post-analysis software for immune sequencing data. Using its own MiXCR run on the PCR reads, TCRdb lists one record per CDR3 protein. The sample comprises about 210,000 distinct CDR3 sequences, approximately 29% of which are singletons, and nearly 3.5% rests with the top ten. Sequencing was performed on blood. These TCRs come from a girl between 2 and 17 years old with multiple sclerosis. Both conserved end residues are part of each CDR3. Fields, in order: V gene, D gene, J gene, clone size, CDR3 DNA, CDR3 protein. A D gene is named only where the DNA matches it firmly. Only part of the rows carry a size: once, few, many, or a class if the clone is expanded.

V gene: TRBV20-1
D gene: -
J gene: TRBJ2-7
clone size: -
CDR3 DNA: TGCAGTGCTAGAGATTTCGGCAGGGGATTACCCTACGAGCAGTACTTC
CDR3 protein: CSARDFGRGLPYEQYF

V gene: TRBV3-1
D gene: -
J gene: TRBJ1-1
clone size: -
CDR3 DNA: TGTGCCAGCAGCCAAGATCGTAAGGGTAAAAGTTCGATGAACACTGAAGCTTTCTTT
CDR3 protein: CASSQDRKGKSSMNTEAFF

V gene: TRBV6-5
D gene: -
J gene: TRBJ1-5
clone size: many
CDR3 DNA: TGTGCCAGCAGTCCAACCCTTCGGGATAAACGCCAGCATTTT
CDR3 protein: CASSPTLRDKRQHF

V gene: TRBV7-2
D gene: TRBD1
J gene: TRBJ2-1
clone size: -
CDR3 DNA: TGTGCCAGCAGCTTGGACGGGACAGGGCCCTACAATGAGCAGTTCTTC
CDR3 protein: CASSLDGTGPYNEQFF

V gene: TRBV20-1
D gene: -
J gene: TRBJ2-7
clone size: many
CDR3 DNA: TGCAGTGCTAGAGACCGTTTCGACGAGCAGTACTTC
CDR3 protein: CSARDRFDEQYF

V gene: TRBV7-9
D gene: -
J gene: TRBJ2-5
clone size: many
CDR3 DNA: TGTGCCAGCAGCTTGGGGCTGGAGACCCAGTACTTC
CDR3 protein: CASSLGLETQYF

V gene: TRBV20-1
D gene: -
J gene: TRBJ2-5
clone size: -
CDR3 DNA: TGCAGTGCCCCCTGGGAGACGCTTCAAGAGACCCAGTACTTC
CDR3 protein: CSAPWETLQETQYF

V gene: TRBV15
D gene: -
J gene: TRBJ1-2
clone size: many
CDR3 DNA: TGTGCCACCAGCAGAAAAAACAGGGAGTATGGCTACACCTTC
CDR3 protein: CATSRKNREYGYTF

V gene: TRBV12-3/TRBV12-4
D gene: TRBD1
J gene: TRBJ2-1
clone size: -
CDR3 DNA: TGTGCCAGTGCAAAGACAGGGCAGAGAGGTCCTACCTACAATGAGCAGTTCTTC
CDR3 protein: CASAKTGQRGPTYNEQFF

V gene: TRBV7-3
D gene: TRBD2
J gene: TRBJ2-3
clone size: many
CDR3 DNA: TGTGCCAGCAGACACACTAGCGGGGGGGCAGATACGCAGTATTTT
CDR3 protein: CASRHTSGGADTQYF

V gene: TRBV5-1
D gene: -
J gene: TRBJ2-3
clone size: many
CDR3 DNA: TGCGCCAGCAGCAAAATAAGCACAGATACGCAGTATTTT
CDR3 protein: CASSKISTDTQYF

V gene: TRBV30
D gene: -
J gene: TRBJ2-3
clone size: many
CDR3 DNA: TGTGCCTGGAGTGTAGGAGCGGGCGGCCGAGATACGCAGTATTTT
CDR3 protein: CAWSVGAGGRDTQYF

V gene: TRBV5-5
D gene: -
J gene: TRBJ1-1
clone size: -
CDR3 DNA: TGTGCCAGCAGCTTGGTTCATGTGAGGGCAGTAGCTTTCTTT
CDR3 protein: CASSLVHVRAVAFF

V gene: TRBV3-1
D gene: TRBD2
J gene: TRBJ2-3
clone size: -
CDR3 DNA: TGTGCCAGCAGCCGGACTAGCGGGGGAGGGACAGATACGCAGTATTTT
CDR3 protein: CASSRTSGGGTDTQYF

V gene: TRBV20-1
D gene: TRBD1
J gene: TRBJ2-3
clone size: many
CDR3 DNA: TGCAGTGCTGCGGGACAGGGGGTCGCAGATACGCAGTATTTT
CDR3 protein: CSAAGQGVADTQYF

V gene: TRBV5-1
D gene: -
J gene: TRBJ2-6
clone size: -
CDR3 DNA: TGCGCCAGCAGGCACACTTCTGGGGCCAACGTCCGGACTTTC
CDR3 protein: CASRHTSGANVRTF

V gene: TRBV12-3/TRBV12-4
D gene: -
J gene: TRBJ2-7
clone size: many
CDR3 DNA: TGTGCCAGCAGTTTCGGGGGGCTAGGGTACGAGCAGTACTTC
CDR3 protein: CASSFGGLGYEQYF

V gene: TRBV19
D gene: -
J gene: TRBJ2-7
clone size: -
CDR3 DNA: TGTGCCAGTAGTATTTTTGGGGCAGACGAGCAGTACTTC
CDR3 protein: CASSIFGADEQYF

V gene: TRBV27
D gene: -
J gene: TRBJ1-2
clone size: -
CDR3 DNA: TGTGCCAGCAGTCCAAACGACAGGCTGGCCTATGGCTACACCTTC
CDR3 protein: CASSPNDRLAYGYTF

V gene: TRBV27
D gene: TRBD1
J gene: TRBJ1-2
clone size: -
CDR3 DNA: TGTGCCAGCAGTGGACAGGGCCCCTATGGCTACACCTTC
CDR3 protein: CASSGQGPYGYTF

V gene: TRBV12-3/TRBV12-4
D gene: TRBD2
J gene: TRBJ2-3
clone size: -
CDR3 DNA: TGTGCCAGCAGCCAAACTAGCGGGGGGCTCATAGGGCAGTATTTT
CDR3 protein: CASSQTSGGLIGQYF

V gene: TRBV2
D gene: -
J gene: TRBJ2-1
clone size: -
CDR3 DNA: TGTGCCACCAGACCGCGGGACCAACCCAACAATGAGCAGTTCTTC
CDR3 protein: CATRPRDQPNNEQFF

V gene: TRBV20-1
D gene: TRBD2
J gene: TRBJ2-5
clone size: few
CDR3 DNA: TGCAGTGCTAGAGGGTCTAGCGGGGGCAGGGAGACCCAGTACTTC
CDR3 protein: CSARGSSGGRETQYF

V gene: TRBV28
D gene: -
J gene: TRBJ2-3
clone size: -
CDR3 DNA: TGTGCCAGCAGCGTTGATGACTCGGGAGCCTCGAGGGGTCCAGATATGCAGTATTTT
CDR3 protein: CASSVDDSGASRGPDMQYF

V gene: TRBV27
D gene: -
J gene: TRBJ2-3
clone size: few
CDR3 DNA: TGTGCCAGCAGTTTCTGGGGGAGCGGCACAGATACGCAGTATTTT
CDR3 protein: CASSFWGSGTDTQYF

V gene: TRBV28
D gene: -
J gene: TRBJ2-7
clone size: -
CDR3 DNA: TGTGCCAGCAGTTTGGGTAGTTGGTACAGCGTCTACGAGCAGTACTTC
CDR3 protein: CASSLGSWYSVYEQYF

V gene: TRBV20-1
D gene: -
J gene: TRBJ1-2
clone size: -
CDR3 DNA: TGCAGTGCGGGGCCCTCGGGGTATGGCTACACCTTC
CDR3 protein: CSAGPSGYGYTF

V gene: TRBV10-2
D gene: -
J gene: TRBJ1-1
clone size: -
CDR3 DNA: TGCGCCAGCAGGGAGAGCGGGACTCAAACTGAAGCTTTCTTT
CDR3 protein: CASRESGTQTEAFF

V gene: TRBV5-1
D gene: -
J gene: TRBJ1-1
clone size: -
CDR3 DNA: TGCGCCAGCAGCACTCCCGGGGGCGCGACTGAAGCTTTCTTT
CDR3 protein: CASSTPGGATEAFF

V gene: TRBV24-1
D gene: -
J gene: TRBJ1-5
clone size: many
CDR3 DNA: TGTGCCACCAGTCGCAGGGCGCAGCCCCAGCATTTT
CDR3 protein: CATSRRAQPQHF

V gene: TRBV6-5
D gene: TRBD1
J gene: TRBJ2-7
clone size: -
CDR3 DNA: TGTGCCAGCAGTTATGGGACAGGGGAGGCGTACACCTACGAGCAGTACTTC
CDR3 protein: CASSYGTGEAYTYEQYF

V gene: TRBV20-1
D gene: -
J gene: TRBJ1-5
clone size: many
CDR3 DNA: TGCAGTGCTAGGGGGAATCAGCCCCAGCATTTT
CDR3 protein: CSARGNQPQHF

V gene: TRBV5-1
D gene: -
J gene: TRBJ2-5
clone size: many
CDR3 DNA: TGCGCCAGCAGTTCATCGGGGCAAGGCGAGACCCAGTACTTC
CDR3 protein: CASSSSGQGETQYF

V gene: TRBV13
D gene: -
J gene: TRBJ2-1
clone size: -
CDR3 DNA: TGTGCCAGCAGCTCCCGGGGGTCTAGGTCCTACAATGAGCAGTTCTTC
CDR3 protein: CASSSRGSRSYNEQFF

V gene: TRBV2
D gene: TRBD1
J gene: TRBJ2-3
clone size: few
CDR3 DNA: TGTGCCAGCAGACTACAGGGGGCCACAGATACGCAGTATTTT
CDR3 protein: CASRLQGATDTQYF

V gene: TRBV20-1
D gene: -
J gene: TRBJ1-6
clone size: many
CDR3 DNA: TGCAGTGCCTATGCCGGGTTACTGGGCCCCCTCCACTTT
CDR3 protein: CSAYAGLLGPLHF

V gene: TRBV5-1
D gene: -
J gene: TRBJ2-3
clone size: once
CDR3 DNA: TGCGTCAGCAGTAAGACCACAGATACGCGGTATTTT
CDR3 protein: CVSSKTTDTRYF

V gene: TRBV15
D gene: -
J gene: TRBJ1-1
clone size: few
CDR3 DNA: TGTGCCACCAGCAGAGATGCGGGGGGCCTGAACACTGAAGCTTTCTTT
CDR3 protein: CATSRDAGGLNTEAFF

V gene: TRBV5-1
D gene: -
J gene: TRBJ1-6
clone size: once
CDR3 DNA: TGCGCCAGCAGCTACAGGGATAAGGGTTCACCCCCCCACTTT
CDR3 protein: CASSYRDKGSPPHF

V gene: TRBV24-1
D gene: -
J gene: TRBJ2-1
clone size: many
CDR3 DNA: TGTGCCACCAGTGATGTAACCTCTGAGCAGTTCTTC
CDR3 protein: CATSDVTSEQFF

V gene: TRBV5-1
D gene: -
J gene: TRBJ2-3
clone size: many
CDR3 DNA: TGCGCCAGCAGCCGAACAACAGGGCTCACAGATACGCAGTATTTT
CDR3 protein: CASSRTTGLTDTQYF

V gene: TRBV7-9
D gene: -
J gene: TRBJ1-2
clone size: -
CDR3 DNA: TGTGCCAGCGAGAGTGGGAACTATGGCTACACCTTC
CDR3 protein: CASESGNYGYTF

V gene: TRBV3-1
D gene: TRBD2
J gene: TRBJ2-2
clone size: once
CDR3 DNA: TGTGCCAGCAGCCGTACGGGACTAGGTGAAACCGGGGAGCTGTTTTTT
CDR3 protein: CASSRTGLGETGELFF

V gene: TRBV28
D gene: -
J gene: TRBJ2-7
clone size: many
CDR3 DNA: TGTGCCAGCAGGACCAGAATCGAGCAGTACTTC
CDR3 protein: CASRTRIEQYF

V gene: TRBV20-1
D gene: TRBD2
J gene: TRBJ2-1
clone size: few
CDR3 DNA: TGCAGTGCTAGAGATCTGGGGGGGTCCTCCTACAATGAGCAGTTCTTC
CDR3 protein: CSARDLGGSSYNEQFF

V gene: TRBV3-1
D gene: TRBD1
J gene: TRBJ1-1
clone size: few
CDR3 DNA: TGTGCCAGCAGCCAATCGGACAGGGGACACACTGAAGCTTTCTTT
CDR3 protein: CASSQSDRGHTEAFF

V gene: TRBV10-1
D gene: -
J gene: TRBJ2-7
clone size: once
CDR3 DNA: TGCGCCAGCAGTGAGTCAGGCAGGGGCGAGCAGTACTTC
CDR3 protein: CASSESGRGEQYF

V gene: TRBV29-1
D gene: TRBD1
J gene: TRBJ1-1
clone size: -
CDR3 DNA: TGCAGCGTGACAGGGGCTCGGAACACTGAAGCTTTCTTT
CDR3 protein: CSVTGARNTEAFF

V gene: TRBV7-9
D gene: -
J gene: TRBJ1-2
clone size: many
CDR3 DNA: TGTGCCAGCAGTGCGTCAGGGGTCGGCTATGGCTACACCTTC
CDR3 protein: CASSASGVGYGYTF

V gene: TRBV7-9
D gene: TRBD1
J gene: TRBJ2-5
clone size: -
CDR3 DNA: TGTGCCTGCAGCCCCGGGACAGGGTCGCTAGAGACCCAGTACTTC
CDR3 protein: CACSPGTGSLETQYF

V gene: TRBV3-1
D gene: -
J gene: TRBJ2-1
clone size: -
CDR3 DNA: TGTGCCAGCAGCCAAGTTGGGCACGGGCGGTTCTTC
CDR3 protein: CASSQVGHGRFF

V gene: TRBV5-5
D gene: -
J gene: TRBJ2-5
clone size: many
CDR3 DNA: TGTGCCAGCAGCGCAAAAGAGACCCAGTACTTC
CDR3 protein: CASSAKETQYF

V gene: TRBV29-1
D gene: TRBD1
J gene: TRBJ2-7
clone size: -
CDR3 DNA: TGCAGCGTTGAGGGACAGGGCGTCGAGCAGTACTTC
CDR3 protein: CSVEGQGVEQYF

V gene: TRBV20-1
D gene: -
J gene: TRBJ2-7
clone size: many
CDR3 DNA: TGCAGCGGGGATAGGGCCTCCTACGAGCAGTACTTC
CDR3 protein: CSGDRASYEQYF